This TCR beta chain was captured in a study of radiotherapy plus CTLA-4 blockade in lung cancer. Study observations and caveats: Early clone dynamics of blood T cells, plus interferon-beta, reportedly predicted response best.

The junction had 9 bases not matched to a gene; V was cut back by 5 bases and J by 8 bases. Germline CDR1 and CDR2: SGHTA and FQGNSA. This CDR3 contains 16 residues. To note about this clone: As yet, its antigen is unknown.

Sequenced by immunoSEQ multiplex PCR; TCRdb stores in-frame clones only, minus some. The repertoire holds about 110,000 clones, with approximately 80% as singletons. The chain couples TRBV7-2 to TRBJ1-4; 12 positions agree with TRBD1. The material sequenced was peripheral blood, taken from a patient treated with radiotherapy plus ipilimumab. The sequence came from a human donor with non-small cell lung cancer that progressed on radiotherapy plus ipilimumab. Some clones in this sample may be carry-over from other donors' samples. CDR3 sequence (DNA): TGTGCCAGCAGCAGAGTGGGGACAGGGGGCGCGGAAAAACTGTTTTTT. As protein: CASSRVGTGGAEKLFF.